These T cell receptor beta chains were read from a single sample in a study of T cells after posttransplantation cyclophosphamide. Only in-frame clones appear in the TCRdb table, and some are missing; sequencing was by immunoSEQ multiplex PCR. The table includes 25,000 to 30,000 clones, about nine tenths detected once. Source material: PBMCs. Source of these receptors: a man aged 45-65 years. The CDR3 runs from the conserved cysteine through the conserved F or W. The D gene is left open where the match is weak.

d_call: -; v_call: TRBV19; j_call: TRBJ2-7; cdr3_aa: CASSSTGYLPYEQYF; cdr3_nt: TGTGCCAGTAGCTCCACAGGGTATCTTCCCTACGAGCAGTACTTC
d_call: TRBD1; v_call: TRBV19; j_call: TRBJ1-4; cdr3_aa: CASSPPGQGSGKLFF; cdr3_nt: TGTGCCAGTAGTCCCCCGGGACAGGGGAGCGGAAAACTGTTTTTT
d_call: TRBD2; v_call: TRBV10-2; j_call: TRBJ2-7; cdr3_aa: CASSDSRGGVYEQYF; cdr3_nt: TGCGCCAGCAGTGACTCCCGGGGAGGGGTCTACGAGCAGTACTTC
d_call: TRBD1; v_call: TRBV7-2; j_call: TRBJ2-2; cdr3_aa: CASSQDRDGELFF; cdr3_nt: TGTGCCAGCAGTCAAGACAGGGACGGGGAGCTGTTTTTT
d_call: TRBD1; v_call: TRBV9; j_call: TRBJ2-4; cdr3_aa: CASSAQGGTGNIQYF; cdr3_nt: TGTGCCAGCAGCGCCCAGGGGGGGACAGGGAACATTCAGTACTTC
d_call: -; v_call: TRBV5-1; j_call: TRBJ1-2; cdr3_aa: CASSPSGGNYGYTF; cdr3_nt: TGCGCCAGCAGCCCGTCGGGGGGTAACTATGGCTACACCTTC
d_call: -; v_call: TRBV4-3; j_call: TRBJ1-1; cdr3_aa: CASSQDSLPQKMNTEAFF; cdr3_nt: TGCGCCAGCAGCCAAGATTCATTGCCGCAGAAAATGAACACTGAAGCTTTCTTT
d_call: -; v_call: TRBV19; j_call: TRBJ1-6; cdr3_aa: CASSTLSTGLSPLHF; cdr3_nt: TGTGCCAGTAGTACCCTCTCGACAGGTCTTTCACCCCTCCACTTT
d_call: TRBD2; v_call: TRBV9; j_call: TRBJ2-5; cdr3_aa: CASSVGLAGGAEETQYF; cdr3_nt: TGTGCCAGCAGCGTAGGGCTAGCGGGAGGAGCAGAAGAGACCCAGTACTTC
d_call: TRBD2; v_call: TRBV18; j_call: TRBJ2-4; cdr3_aa: CASSPSSGTSGGGAKNIQYF; cdr3_nt: TGTGCCAGCTCACCATCCTCCGGGACTAGCGGGGGGGGTGCCAAAAACATTCAGTACTTC
d_call: TRBD2; v_call: TRBV2; j_call: TRBJ2-2; cdr3_aa: CASKGTSGRAAGELFF; cdr3_nt: TGTGCCAGCAAGGGAACTAGCGGGAGGGCGGCCGGGGAGCTGTTTTTT
d_call: -; v_call: TRBV5-4; j_call: TRBJ2-7; cdr3_aa: CASSSTTVSYEQYF; cdr3_nt: TGTGCCAGCAGCTCCACCACGGTCTCCTACGAGCAGTACTTC